The following is a T cell receptor (beta chain) sequence with its context. Its antigen is unidentified. Sorted subsets were amplified in replicate PCRs using approximately 0.2 ug DNA, around 30,000 T cell genomes. Some clones are missing from TCRdb's copy, which holds only in-frame ones; the method was immunoSEQ multiplex PCR. This sample has around 320,000 clones, with about nine tenths found just once. This record belongs to a study of shared clonotypes between healthy human individuals. Broader study findings: The sampled material consisted only of blood, and tissue repertoires are likely to differ. The small donor group covered limited genetic and exposure diversity.

The germline gives CDR1 MDHEN, CDR2 SYDVKM. CDR3 length equals 16 residues. V was trimmed by 6 bases and J by 1 base, leaving 15 bases between them. Nashville, Tennessee was home to all donors, who were Caucasian adults. The TCR comes from a man between 18 and 29 years old in good health. Sequencing was performed on memory CD8+ T cells sorted from blood. Specified subset: CD45RO+ cells pooled with CCR7-negative TemRA cells. This chain connects TRBV28 to TRBJ2-2, with D perhaps TRBD1 (5 bases). The CDR3 DNA sequence: TGTGCCAGCAGCCAGGGCCGGGTTATGAACACCGGGGAGCTGTTTTTT. Residues: CASSQGRVMNTGELFF.